The sequence of this TCR beta chain was determined in a study of T cell changes during pregnancy in multiple sclerosis. The method was immunoSEQ multiplex PCR; TCRdb's version includes in-frame clones alone and lacks a portion of them. The top ten hold 2% to 2.5% of the sample, which has around 62,000 clones, about nine tenths seen once. As concerns this clone: The same CDR3 arises from other DNA sequences in this sample as well.

Germline V lookup: CDR1 SGHTA, CDR2 FQGNSA. This CDR3 spans 13 amino acids. The V end was cut by 6 bases, the J end by 1 base, with 9 bases between. The sample here was peripheral blood, taken in the second trimester of pregnancy. The chain has TRBV7-2 and TRBJ1-1; the D is unclear. The clonotype comes from a female donor in good health, enrolled as a control in a pregnancy study. This CDR3 reads CASSPGWNTEAFF. The CDR3 region has the DNA TGTGCCAGCAGTCCGGGGTGGAACACTGAAGCTTTCTTT.